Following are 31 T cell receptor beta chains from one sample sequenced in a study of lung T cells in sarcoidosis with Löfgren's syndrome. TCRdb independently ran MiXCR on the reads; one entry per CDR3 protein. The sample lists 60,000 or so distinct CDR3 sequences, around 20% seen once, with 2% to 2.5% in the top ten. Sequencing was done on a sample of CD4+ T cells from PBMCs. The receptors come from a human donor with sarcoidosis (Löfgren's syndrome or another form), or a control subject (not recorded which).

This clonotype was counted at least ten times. The CDR3 DNA reads as TGCAGTGCTAGTGGGGGCAGCTCCTACGAGCAGTACGTC. The encoded protein is CSASGGSSYEQYV. The V and J genes are TRBV20-1 and TRBJ2-7, with a possible D match to TRBD1 (6 bases). Germline assignment: CDR1 DFQATT and CDR2 SNEGSKA (reference sequence). The germline V and J ends were trimmed by 3 bases and 0 bases, with 9 bases remaining between them. This CDR3 has 13 residues.

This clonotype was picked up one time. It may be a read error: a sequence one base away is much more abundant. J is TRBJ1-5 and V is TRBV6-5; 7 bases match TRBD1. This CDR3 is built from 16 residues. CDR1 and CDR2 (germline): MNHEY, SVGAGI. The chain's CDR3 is CASKVSRTGFNQPHHF. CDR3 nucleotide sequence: TGTGCCAGCAAAGTCAGTAGGACAGGATTCAATCAGCCCCATCATTTT.

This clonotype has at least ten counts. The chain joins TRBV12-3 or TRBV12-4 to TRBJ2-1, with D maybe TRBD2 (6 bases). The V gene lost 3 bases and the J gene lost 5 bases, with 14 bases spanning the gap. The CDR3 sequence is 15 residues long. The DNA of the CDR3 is TGTGCCAGCAGTTTCCAGGGACTCCGCAACAATGAGCAGTTCTTC. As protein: CASSFQGLRNNEQFF.

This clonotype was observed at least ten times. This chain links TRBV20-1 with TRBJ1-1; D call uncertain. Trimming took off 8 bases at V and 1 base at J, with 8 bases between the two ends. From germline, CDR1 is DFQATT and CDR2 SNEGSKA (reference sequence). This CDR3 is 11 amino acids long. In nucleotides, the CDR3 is TGCAGTTTGCGATCGAACACTGAAGCTTTCTTT. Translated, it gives CSLRSNTEAFF.

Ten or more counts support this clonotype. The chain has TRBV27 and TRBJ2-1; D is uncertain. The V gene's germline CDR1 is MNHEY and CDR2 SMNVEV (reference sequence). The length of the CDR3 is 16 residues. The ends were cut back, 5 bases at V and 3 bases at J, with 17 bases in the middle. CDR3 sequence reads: CASSPLGRAIYNEQFF. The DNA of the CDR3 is TGTGCCAGCAGTCCCCTCGGGCGAGCGATCTACAATGAGCAGTTCTTC.

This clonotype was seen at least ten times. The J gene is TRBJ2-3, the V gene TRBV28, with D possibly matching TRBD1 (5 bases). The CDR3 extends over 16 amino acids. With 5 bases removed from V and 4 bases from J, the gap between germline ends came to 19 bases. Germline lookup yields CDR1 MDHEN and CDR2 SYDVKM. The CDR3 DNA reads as TGTGCCAGCAGTACCACAGGACCGGGTGGTGCAGATACGCAGTATTTT. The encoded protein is CASSTTGPGGADTQYF.

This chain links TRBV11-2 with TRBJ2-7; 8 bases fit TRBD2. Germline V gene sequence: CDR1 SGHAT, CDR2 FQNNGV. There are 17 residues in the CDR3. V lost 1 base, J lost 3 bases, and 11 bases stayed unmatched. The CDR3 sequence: CASSLGPSSGSNYEQYF. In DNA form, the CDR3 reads TGTGCCAGCAGCTTAGGGCCGTCTAGCGGGTCAAACTACGAGCAGTACTTC.

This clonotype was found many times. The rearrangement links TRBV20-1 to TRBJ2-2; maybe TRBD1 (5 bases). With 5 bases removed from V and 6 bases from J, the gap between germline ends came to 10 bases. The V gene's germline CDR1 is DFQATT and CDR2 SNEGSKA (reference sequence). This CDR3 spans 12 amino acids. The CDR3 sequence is CSAPSRAGELFF. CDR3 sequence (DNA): TGCAGTGCTCCGTCCAGGGCCGGGGAGCTGTTTTTT.

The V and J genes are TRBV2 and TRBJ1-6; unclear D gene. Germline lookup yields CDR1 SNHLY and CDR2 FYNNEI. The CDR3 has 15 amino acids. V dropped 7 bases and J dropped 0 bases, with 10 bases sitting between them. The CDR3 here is CASTPESSYNSPLHF. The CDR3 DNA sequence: TGTGCCAGCACTCCGGAGAGCTCCTATAATTCACCCCTCCACTTT. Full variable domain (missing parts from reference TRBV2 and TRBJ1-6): EPEVTQTPSHQVTQMGQEVILRCVPISNHLYFYWYRQILGQKVEFLVSFYNNEISEKSEIFDDQFSVERPDGSNFTLKIRSTKLEDSAMYFCASTPESSYNSPLHFGNGTRLTVT.

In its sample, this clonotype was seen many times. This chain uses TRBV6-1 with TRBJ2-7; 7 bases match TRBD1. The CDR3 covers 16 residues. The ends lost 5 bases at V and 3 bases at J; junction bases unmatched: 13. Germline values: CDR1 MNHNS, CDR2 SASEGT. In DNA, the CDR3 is TGTGCCAGCAGTTTAAAAATGGGGACAGCTAACTACGAGCAGTACGTC. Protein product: CASSLKMGTANYEQYV.

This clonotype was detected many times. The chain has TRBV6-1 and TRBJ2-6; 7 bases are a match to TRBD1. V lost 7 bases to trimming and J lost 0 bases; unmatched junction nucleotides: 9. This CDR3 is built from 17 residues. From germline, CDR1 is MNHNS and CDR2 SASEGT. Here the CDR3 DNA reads TGTGCCAGCAACAGACAGGGTTTTGGCTCTGGGGCCAACGTCCTGACTTTC. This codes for CASNRQGFGSGANVLTF.

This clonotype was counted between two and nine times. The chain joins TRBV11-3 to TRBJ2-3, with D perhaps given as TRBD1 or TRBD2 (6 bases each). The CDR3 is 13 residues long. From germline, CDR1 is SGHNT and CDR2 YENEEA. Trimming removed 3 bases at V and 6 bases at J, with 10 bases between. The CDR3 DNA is TGTGCCAGCAGCTTGGGGGGCTGGGATACGCAGTATTTT. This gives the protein CASSLGGWDTQYF.

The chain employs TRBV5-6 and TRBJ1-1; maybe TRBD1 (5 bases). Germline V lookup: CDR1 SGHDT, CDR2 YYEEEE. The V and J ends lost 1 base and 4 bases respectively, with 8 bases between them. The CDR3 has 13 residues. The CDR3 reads CASSLWRGTEAFF. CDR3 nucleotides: TGTGCCAGCAGCTTGTGGAGGGGCACTGAAGCTTTCTTT. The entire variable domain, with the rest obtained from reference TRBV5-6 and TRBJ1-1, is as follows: DAGVTQSPTHLIKTRGQQVTLRCSPKSGHDTVSWYQQALGQGPQFIFQYYEEEERQRGNFPDRFSGHQFPNYSSELNVNALLLGDSALYLCASSLWRGTEAFFGQGTRLTVV.

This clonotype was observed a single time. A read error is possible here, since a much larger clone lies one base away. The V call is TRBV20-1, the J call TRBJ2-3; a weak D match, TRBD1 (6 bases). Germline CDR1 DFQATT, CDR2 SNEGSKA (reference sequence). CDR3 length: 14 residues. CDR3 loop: CSTRKSPGADTQYF. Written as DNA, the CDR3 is TGCAGTACTAGAAAGAGCCCAGGGGCAGATACGCAGTATTTT.

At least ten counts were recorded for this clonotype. This CDR3 reads CASSLAGGLSYNEQFF. CDR3 bases: TGTGCCAGCAGCTTAGCGGGAGGGCTCTCCTACAATGAGCAGTTCTTC. This sequence joins TRBV6-2 or TRBV6-3 and TRBJ2-1, with TRBD2 matching over 11 bases. CDR1 is MNHEY, CDR2 SVGEGT, per germline. The CDR3 is 16 residues long. J gave up 0 bases and V 6 bases, and 4 bases lay outside the gene matches.

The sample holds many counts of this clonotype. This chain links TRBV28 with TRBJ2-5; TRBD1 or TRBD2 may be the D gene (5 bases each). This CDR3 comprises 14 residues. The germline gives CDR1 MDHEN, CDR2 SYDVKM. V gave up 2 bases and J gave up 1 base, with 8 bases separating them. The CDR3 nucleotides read TGTGCCAGCAGTTTAAACGGGGCCCAAGAGACCCAGTACTTC. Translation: CASSLNGAQETQYF. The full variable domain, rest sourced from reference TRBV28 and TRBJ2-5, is DVKVTQSSRYLVKRTGEKVFLECVQDMDHENMFWYRQDPGLGLRLIYFSYDVKMKEKGDIPEGYSVSREKKERFSLILESASTNQTSMYLCASSLNGAQETQYFGPGTRLLVL.

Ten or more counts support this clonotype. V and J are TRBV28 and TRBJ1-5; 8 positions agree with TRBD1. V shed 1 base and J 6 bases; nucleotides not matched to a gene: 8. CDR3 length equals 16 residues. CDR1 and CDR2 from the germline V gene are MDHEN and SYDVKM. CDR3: CASSLSTGGERQPQHF. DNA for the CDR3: TGTGCCAGCAGTTTATCTACAGGGGGAGAGCGTCAGCCCCAGCATTTT.

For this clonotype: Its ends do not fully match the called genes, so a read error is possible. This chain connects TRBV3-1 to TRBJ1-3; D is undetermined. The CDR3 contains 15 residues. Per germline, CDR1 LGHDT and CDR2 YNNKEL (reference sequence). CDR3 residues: CAGSQVGTDGNTIYF. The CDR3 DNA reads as TGTGCCGGCAGCCAAGTGGGAACGGATGGAAACACCATATATTTT.

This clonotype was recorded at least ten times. CDR3 coding DNA: TGTGCCAGCAGTGACCCAACCGGGAAGGATTCCGGGGAGCTGTTTTTT. This gives the protein CASSDPTGKDSGELFF. V is TRBV25-1 and J is TRBJ2-2; TRBD2 might be the D (5 bases). The CDR3 sequence is 16 residues long. Trimming removed 3 bases from V and 6 bases from J, with 17 bases in between. Germline CDR1 MGHDK, CDR2 SYGVNS.

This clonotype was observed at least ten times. Here the CDR3 DNA reads TGTGCCAGCAGTTACAGTGGATCCTATAATTCACCCCTCCACTTT. It encodes CASSYSGSYNSPLHF. This chain connects TRBV6-6 to TRBJ1-6; D gene ambiguous. The CDR3 consists of 15 residues. V dropped 2 bases and J dropped 1 base, with 6 bases sitting between them. Germline V gene sequence: CDR1 MNHNY, CDR2 SVGAGI (reference sequence).

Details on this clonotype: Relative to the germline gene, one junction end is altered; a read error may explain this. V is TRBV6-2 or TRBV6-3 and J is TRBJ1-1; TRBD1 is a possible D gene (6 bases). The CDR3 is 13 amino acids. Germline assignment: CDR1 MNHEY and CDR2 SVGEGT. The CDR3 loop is CASRKTGNTEAFF. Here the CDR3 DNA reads TGTGCCAGCAGGAAAACAGGGAACACCGAAGCTTTCTTT.

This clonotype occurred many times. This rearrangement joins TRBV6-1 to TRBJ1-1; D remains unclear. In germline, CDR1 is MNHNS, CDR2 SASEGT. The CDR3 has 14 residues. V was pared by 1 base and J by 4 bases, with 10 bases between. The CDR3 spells CASSEGRVGTEAFF. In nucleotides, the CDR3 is TGTGCCAGCAGTGAAGGGAGGGTGGGCACTGAAGCTTTCTTT.

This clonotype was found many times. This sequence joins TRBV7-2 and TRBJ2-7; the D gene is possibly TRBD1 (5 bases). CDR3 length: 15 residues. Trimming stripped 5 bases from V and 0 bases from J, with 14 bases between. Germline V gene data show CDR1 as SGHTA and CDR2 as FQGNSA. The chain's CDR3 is CASSDRTRSSYEQYF. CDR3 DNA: TGTGCCAGCAGCGATAGGACACGGAGCTCCTACGAGCAGTACTTC. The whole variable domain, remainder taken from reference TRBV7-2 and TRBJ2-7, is GAGVSQSPSNKVTEKGKDVELRCDPISGHTALYWYRQSLGQGLEFLIYFQGNSAPDKSGLPSDRFSAERTGGSVSTLTIQRTQQEDSAVYLCASSDRTRSSYEQYFGPGTRLTVT.

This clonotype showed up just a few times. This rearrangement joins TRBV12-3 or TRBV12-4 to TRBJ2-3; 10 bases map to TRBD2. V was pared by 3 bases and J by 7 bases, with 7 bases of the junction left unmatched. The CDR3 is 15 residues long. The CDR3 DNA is TGTGCCAGCAGTTTGAGGCTAGCGGGAGAGAATACGCAGTATTTT. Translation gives CASSLRLAGENTQYF.

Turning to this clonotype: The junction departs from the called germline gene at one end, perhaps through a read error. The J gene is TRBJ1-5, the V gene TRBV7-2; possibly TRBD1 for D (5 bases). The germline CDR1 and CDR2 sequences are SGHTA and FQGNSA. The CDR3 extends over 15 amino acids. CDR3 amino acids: CASGLARQGHQPQHF. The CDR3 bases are TGTGCCAGCGGCTTAGCGAGGCAGGGCCATCAGCCCCAGCATTTT. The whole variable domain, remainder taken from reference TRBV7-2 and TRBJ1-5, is GAGVSQSPSNKVTEKGKDVELRCDPISGHTALYWYRQSLGQGLEFLIYFQGNSAPDKSGLPSDRFSAERTGGSVSTLTIQRTQQEDSAVYLCASGLARQGHQPQHFGDGTRLSIL.

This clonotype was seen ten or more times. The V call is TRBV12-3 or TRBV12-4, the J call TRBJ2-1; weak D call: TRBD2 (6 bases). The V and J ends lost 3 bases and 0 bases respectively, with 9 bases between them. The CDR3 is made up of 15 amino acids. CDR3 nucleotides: TGTGCCAGCAGTTTTCACGGGAGCTCCTACAATGAGCAGTTCTTC. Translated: CASSFHGSSYNEQFF.

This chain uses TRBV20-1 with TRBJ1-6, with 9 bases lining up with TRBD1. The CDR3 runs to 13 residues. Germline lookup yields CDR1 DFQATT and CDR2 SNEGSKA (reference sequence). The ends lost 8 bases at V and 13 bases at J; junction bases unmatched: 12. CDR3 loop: CSTFTGGPSPLHF. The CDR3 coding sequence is TGCAGTACTTTTACAGGGGGCCCTTCGCCCCTCCACTTT.

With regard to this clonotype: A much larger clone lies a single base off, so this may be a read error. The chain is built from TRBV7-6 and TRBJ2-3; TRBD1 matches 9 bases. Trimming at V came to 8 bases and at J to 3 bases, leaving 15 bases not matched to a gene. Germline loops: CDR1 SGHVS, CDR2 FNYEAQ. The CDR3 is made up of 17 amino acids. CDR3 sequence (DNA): TGTGCCAGCGGCTCGACAGGGGGGATAGGAAGAACAGATACGCAGTATTTT. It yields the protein CASGSTGGIGRTDTQYF.

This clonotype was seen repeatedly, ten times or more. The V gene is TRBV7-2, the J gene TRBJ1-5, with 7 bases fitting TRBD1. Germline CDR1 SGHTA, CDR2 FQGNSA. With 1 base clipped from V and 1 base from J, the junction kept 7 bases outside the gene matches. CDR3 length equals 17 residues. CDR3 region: CASSLGQGISSNQPQHF. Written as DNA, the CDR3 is TGTGCCAGCAGCTTAGGACAGGGTATATCGAGCAATCAGCCCCAGCATTTT.

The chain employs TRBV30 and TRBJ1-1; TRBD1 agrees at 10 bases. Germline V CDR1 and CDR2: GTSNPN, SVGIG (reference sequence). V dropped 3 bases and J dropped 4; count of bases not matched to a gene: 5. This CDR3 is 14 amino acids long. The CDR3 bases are TGTGCCTGGAGCCGGGACAGGGGTTCCACTGAAGCTTTCTTT. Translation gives CAWSRDRGSTEAFF.

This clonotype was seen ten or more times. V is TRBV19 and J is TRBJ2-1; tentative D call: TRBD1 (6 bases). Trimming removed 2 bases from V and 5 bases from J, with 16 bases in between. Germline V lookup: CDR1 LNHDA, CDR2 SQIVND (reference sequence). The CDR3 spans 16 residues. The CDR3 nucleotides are TGTGCCAGTAGTATACAGGGGAACACACGGAACAATGAGCAGTTCTTC. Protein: CASSIQGNTRNNEQFF.